One sample yielded the 24 T cell receptor beta chains listed below, sequenced in a study of T cell responses to AZD1222 COVID-19 vaccine. Sequenced by immunoSEQ multiplex PCR; TCRdb stores in-frame clones only, minus some. The repertoire holds about 110,000 clones, roughly 90% seen once, with over 6.5% in the top ten. The sequencing here drew on peripheral blood, taken on day 0 of AZD1222 vaccination. These receptors all come from an adult in good health.

The chain combines TRBV2 with TRBJ1-4, with D possibly TRBD1 on 5 matching bases. Germline lookup yields CDR1 SNHLY and CDR2 FYNNEI. The V and J ends lost 8 bases and 0 bases respectively, with 13 bases between them. The CDR3 has 15 amino acids. The chain's CDR3 is CASDRDSTTNEKLFF. The CDR3 region has the DNA TGTGCCAGCGACCGAGACAGCACAACTAATGAAAAACTGTTTTTT. Variable domain in full (rest from reference TRBV2 and TRBJ1-4): EPEVTQTPSHQVTQMGQEVILRCVPISNHLYFYWYRQILGQKVEFLVSFYNNEISEKSEIFDDQFSVERPDGSNFTLKIRSTKLEDSAMYFCASDRDSTTNEKLFFGSGTQLSVL.

The V and J genes are TRBV7-2 and TRBJ2-2, with D unresolved. The V end lost 1 base, the J end lost 4 bases, and 10 bases lay between the germline ends. Germline CDR1 reads SGHTA; CDR2 reads FQGNSA. The CDR3 sequence is 15 residues long. The CDR3 DNA reads TGTGCCAGCAGCTTAGTACTCACGAGCACCGGGGAGCTGTTTTTT. Translating it yields CASSLVLTSTGELFF.

As DNA, the CDR3 is TGTGCCAGCAGCCAAGATGGGAGGGGAACGGACGAGCAGTACTTC. Protein sequence: CASSQDGRGTDEQYF. This sequence joins TRBV3-1 (or the pseudogene TRBV3-2) and TRBJ2-7; 7 bases agree with TRBD2. Per germline, CDR1 LGHDT and CDR2 YNNKEL (reference sequence). The CDR3 loop spans 15 amino acids. V lost 0 bases and J lost 5; bases outside the gene matches: 7.

This chain joins TRBV29-1 and TRBJ1-2, with 7 bases matching TRBD1. The CDR3 has 12 amino acids. Per the germline V gene, CDR1 is SQVTM and CDR2 is ANQGSEA. Trimming removed 3 bases from V and 4 bases from J; junction bases left unmatched: 2. The CDR3 DNA reads as TGCAGCGTTGAGAACAGGGGCTATGGCTACACCTTC. This codes for CSVENRGYGYTF. The whole variable domain, remainder taken from reference TRBV29-1 and TRBJ1-2, is SAVISQKPSRDICQRGTSLTIQCQVDSQVTMMFWYRQQPGQSLTLIATANQGSEATYESGFVIDKFPISRPNLTFSTLTVSNMSPEDSSIYLCSVENRGYGYTFGSGTRLTVV.

The chain has TRBV5-6 and TRBJ1-6, with D unresolved. CDR1 is SGHDT, CDR2 YYEEEE, per germline. V was clipped by 0 bases and J by 2 bases, with 12 bases between them. This CDR3 comprises 17 residues. CDR3 loop: CASSLAETSPYNSPLHF. The CDR3 nucleotides are TGTGCCAGCAGCTTGGCTGAGACATCACCCTATAATTCACCCCTCCACTTT.

The chain joins TRBV6-1 to TRBJ2-6; unclear D gene. Trimming shortened V by 2 bases and J by 4 bases, and 12 bases separated the two germline ends. The CDR3 is made up of 16 amino acids. CDR1 and CDR2 (germline): MNHNS, SASEGT. The chain's CDR3 is CASSEYRPLGANVLTF. CDR3 coding DNA: TGTGCCAGCAGTGAATACAGACCTCTGGGGGCCAACGTCCTGACTTTC.

The rearrangement uses TRBV7-9 and TRBJ1-1; D unresolved. V was shortened by 3 bases and J by 4 bases, with 15 bases between the two germline ends. The CDR3 totals 15 residues. CDR1 is SEHNR, CDR2 FQNEAQ, per germline (reference sequence). Written as DNA, the CDR3 is TGTGCCAGCAGCTTCCCCTCGACGGACGTCACTGAAGCTTTCTTT. Its translation: CASSFPSTDVTEAFF.

As DNA, the CDR3 is TGTGCCAGTAGCCATGGGAGTAGCACGTACGAGCAGTACTTC. Protein: CASSHGSSTYEQYF. This chain uses TRBV19 with TRBJ2-7; TRBD2 might be the D (5 bases). Per the germline V gene, CDR1 is LNHDA and CDR2 is SQIVND (reference sequence). Trimming removed 6 bases at V and 4 bases at J, with 16 bases between. This CDR3 spans 14 amino acids.

V is TRBV13 and J is TRBJ1-4; TRBD1 matches 8 bases. CDR1 and CDR2 (germline): PRHDT, FYEKMQ (reference sequence). The V and J ends lost 6 bases and 14 bases, in that order; junction bases with no gene match: 8. The CDR3 is 12 amino acids. The CDR3 loop is CASSFGGQDLFF. In DNA form, the CDR3 reads TGTGCCAGCAGTTTCGGGGGACAGGACCTGTTTTTT. The full variable domain, its missing parts supplied by reference TRBV13 and TRBJ1-4, is AAGVIQSPRHLIKEKRETATLKCYPIPRHDTVYWYQQGPGQDPQFLISFYEKMQSDKGSIPDRFSAQQFSDYHSELNMSSLELGDSALYFCASSFGGQDLFFGSGTQLSVL.

The rearrangement uses TRBV23-1 and TRBJ2-7; 8 positions agree with TRBD1. TRBV23-1 is marked as an open reading frame, function uncertain. CDR3 length: 14 residues. Trimming cost V 10 bases and J 5 bases; bases outside gene matches: 13. This chain's CDR3 is CATLGRQGAHEQYF. For the CDR3, the DNA is TGCGCCACCCTAGGCCGCCAGGGGGCCCACGAGCAGTACTTC.

This chain uses TRBV5-6 with TRBJ2-5; 14 positions agree with TRBD2. The CDR3 covers 18 residues. The germline V gene encodes CDR1 SGHDT and CDR2 YYEEEE. Trimming removed 5 bases from V and 7 bases from J; junction bases left unmatched: 16. As DNA, the CDR3 is TGTGCCAGCAGTCACTGGACTAGCGGGGGGCCCGGTCTGGGGACCCAGTACTTC. It translates to CASSHWTSGGPGLGTQYF.

The gene calls are TRBV3-1 (or the pseudogene TRBV3-2) and TRBJ1-2, with D possibly TRBD1 on 5 matching bases. V lost 0 bases, J lost 4 bases, and 9 bases lay in between. The CDR3 runs to 14 residues. Per the germline V gene, CDR1 is LGHDT and CDR2 is YNNKEL (reference sequence). Here the CDR3 DNA reads TGTGCCAGCAGCCAAGATCGACAGATCTATGGCTACACCTTC. Amino acids: CASSQDRQIYGYTF.

The chain links TRBV11-2 to TRBJ1-6, with D uncertain. Germline assignment: CDR1 SGHAT and CDR2 FQNNGV. Trimming cost V 4 bases and J 4 bases, with 5 bases left between them. The CDR3 is 13 amino acids. CDR3 sequence reads: CASSSKYNSPLHF. DNA of the CDR3: TGTGCCAGCAGCTCAAAATATAATTCACCCCTCCACTTT.

J is TRBJ2-7 and V is TRBV7-9; perhaps TRBD2 as D (6 bases). This CDR3 comprises 14 residues. Between the trimmed V and J ends, which lost 1 base and 3 bases, there was a span of 10 bases. CDR1 is SEHNR and CDR2 is FQNEAQ in the germline V gene (reference sequence). This chain's CDR3 is CASSLGPGDYEQYF. DNA of the CDR3: TGTGCCAGCAGCTTAGGCCCGGGGGACTACGAGCAGTACTTC.

The chain recombines TRBV7-7 with TRBJ2-5, with D unclear. The CDR3 contains 11 residues. V was trimmed by 4 bases and J by 5 bases, leaving 5 bases between them. CDR1 SSHAT and CDR2 FNYEAQ come from the germline V gene (reference sequence). In DNA, the CDR3 is TGTGCCAGCAGCTCCGGGGAGACCCAGTACTTC. Its translation is CASSSGETQYF.

This clone was seen only once. The chain combines TRBV11-2 with TRBJ1-3; D is unresolved. The CDR3 runs 14 residues. Looked up from germline, CDR1 is SGHAT and CDR2 is FQNNGV. V lost 1 base to trimming and J lost 0 bases, with 4 bases between them. CDR3 coding DNA: TGTGCCAGCAGCTTAGTGTCCTCTGGAAACACCATATATTTT. The encoded protein is CASSLVSSGNTIYF. Full variable domain (rest looked up from reference TRBV11-2 and TRBJ1-3): EAGVAQSPRYKIIEKRQSVAFWCNPISGHATLYWYQQILGQGPKLLIQFQNNGVVDDSQLPKDRFSAERLKGVDSTLKIQPAKLEDSAVYLCASSLVSSGNTIYFGEGSWLTVV.

The chain employs TRBV19 and TRBJ1-1; unclear D gene. Germline V gene data show CDR1 as LNHDA and CDR2 as SQIVND (reference sequence). The germline V and J ends were trimmed by 3 bases and 4 bases, with 12 bases remaining between them. The CDR3 sequence is 14 residues long. This chain's CDR3 is CASSIWASVTEAFF. CDR3 in DNA: TGTGCCAGTAGTATCTGGGCGTCAGTCACTGAAGCTTTCTTT. The entire variable domain, with the rest obtained from reference TRBV19 and TRBJ1-1, is as follows: DGGITQSPKYLFRKEGQNVTLSCEQNLNHDAMYWYRQDPGQGLRLIYYSQIVNDFQKGDIAEGYSVSREKKESFPLTVTSAQKNPTAFYLCASSIWASVTEAFFGQGTRLTVV.

The V and J genes are TRBV6-5 and TRBJ2-5, with D perhaps TRBD2 (7 bases). The CDR3 has 15 residues. V shed 2 bases and J shed 5 bases, with 15 bases lying between them. Germline V gives CDR1 MNHEY, CDR2 SVGAGI. The CDR3 sequence is CASSYTGGSGETQYF. In DNA form, the CDR3 reads TGTGCCAGCAGTTACACGGGGGGCTCAGGGGAGACCCAGTACTTC.

The V and J genes are TRBV7-7 and TRBJ2-3; TRBD1 is a possible D gene (5 bases). This CDR3 has 15 residues. V gave up 1 base and J gave up 2 bases, with 10 bases separating them. Per the germline V gene, CDR1 is SSHAT and CDR2 is FNYEAQ (reference sequence). Written as DNA, the CDR3 is TGTGCCAGCAGCTTAGGGGTAGGACACACAGATACGCAGTATTTT. This encodes CASSLGVGHTDTQYF.

This rearrangement joins TRBV19 to TRBJ1-1; D not certain. Germline V gene lookup returns CDR1 LNHDA and CDR2 SQIVND (reference sequence). The CDR3 loop spans 13 amino acids. V lost 6 bases to trimming and J lost 0 bases, with 8 bases between them. The chain's CDR3 is CASRLVVNTEAFF. The CDR3 bases are TGTGCCAGTAGATTGGTAGTGAACACTGAAGCTTTCTTT.

V and J are TRBV4-1 and TRBJ2-7, with D possibly being TRBD1 (6 bases). The CDR3 is 13 residues long. Trimming shortened V by 0 bases and J by 7 bases, and 10 bases separated the two germline ends. Germline V gene sequence: CDR1 MGHRA, CDR2 YSYEKL. In nucleotides, the CDR3 is TGCGCCAGCAGCCAAGAGGGCAGGGGAGAGCAGTACTTC. Protein sequence: CASSQEGRGEQYF.

The chain recombines TRBV5-1 with TRBJ2-1, with 10 bases matching TRBD2. Germline CDR1 and CDR2: SGHRS and YFSETQ. With 0 bases clipped from V and 3 bases from J, the junction kept 3 bases outside the gene matches. This CDR3 is built from 16 residues. The CDR3 DNA reads TGCGCCAGCAGCTTGGTAGCGGGGGGCAACTACAATGAGCAGTTCTTC. Its translation: CASSLVAGGNYNEQFF.

J is TRBJ1-3 and V is TRBV7-8, with D possibly matching TRBD1 (5 bases). The CDR3 consists of 15 residues. CDR1 and CDR2 from the germline V gene are SGHVS and FQNEAQ. With 5 bases removed from V and 0 bases from J, the gap between germline ends came to 11 bases. Here the CDR3 reads CASSQGQASGNTIYF. CDR3 bases: TGTGCCAGCAGCCAGGGCCAGGCCTCTGGAAACACCATATATTTT.

V is TRBV5-1 and J is TRBJ2-3; D possibly corresponds to TRBD2 (6 bases). The CDR3 is made up of 15 amino acids. V was shortened by 0 bases and J by 4 bases, with 12 bases between the two germline ends. Germline assignment: CDR1 SGHRS and CDR2 YFSETQ. The chain's CDR3 is CASSLVGGAADTQYF. CDR3 nucleotide sequence: TGCGCCAGCAGCTTGGTTGGCGGGGCAGCAGATACGCAGTATTTT. Complete variable domain (other parts from reference TRBV5-1 and TRBJ2-3): KAGVTQTPRYLIKTRGQQVTLSCSPISGHRSVSWYQQTPGQGLQFLFEYFSETQRNKGNFPGRFSGRQFSNSRSEMNVSTLELGDSALYLCASSLVGGAADTQYFGPGTRLTVL.